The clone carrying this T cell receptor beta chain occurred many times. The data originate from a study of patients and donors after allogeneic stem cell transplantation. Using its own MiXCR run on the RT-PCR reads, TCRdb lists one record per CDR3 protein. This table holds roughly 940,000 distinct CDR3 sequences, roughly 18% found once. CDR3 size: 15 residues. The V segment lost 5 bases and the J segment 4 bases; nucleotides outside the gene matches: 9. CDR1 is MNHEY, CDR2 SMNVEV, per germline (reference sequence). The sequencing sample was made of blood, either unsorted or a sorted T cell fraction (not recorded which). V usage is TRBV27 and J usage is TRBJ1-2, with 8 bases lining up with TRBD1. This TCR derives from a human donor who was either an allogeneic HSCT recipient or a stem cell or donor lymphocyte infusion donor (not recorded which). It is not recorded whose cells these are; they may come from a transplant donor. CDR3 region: CASSRRQGASYGYTF. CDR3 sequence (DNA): TGTGCCAGCAGTCGCCGGCAGGGGGCAAGCTATGGCTACACCTTC.